The 22 T cell receptor beta chains below all came from one sample that was sequenced in a study of identifying expanded T cells in peripheral blood. Clones were read by immunoSEQ multiplex PCR, and TCRdb kept only the in-frame ones, dropping some. The sample shows about 54,000 clones, around nine tenths of them seen only once. The sequenced sample was blood. The source is a person aged 18 to 70 in good health.

The chain employs TRBV28 and TRBJ2-2; D uncertain. CDR3 length: 16 residues. Germline CDR1 MDHEN, CDR2 SYDVKM. Trimming left V 3 bases short and J 2 bases short, with 13 bases between. The CDR3 spells CASSFLGQINTGELFF. CDR3 bases: TGTGCCAGCAGTTTCTTAGGGCAGATAAACACCGGGGAGCTGTTTTTT.

The chain is built from TRBV28 and TRBJ2-7; D remains unclear. There are 13 residues in the CDR3. Trimming pared 6 bases from V and 2 bases from J, leaving 11 bases between. The V gene's germline CDR1 is MDHEN and CDR2 SYDVKM. CDR3: CASSHPITYEQYF. CDR3 sequence (DNA): TGTGCCAGCAGCCACCCTATCACCTACGAGCAGTACTTC.

The J gene is TRBJ2-1, the V gene TRBV7-7; tentatively, D is TRBD2 (5 bases). The CDR3 has 11 amino acids. Per germline, CDR1 SSHAT and CDR2 FNYEAQ (reference sequence). The CDR3 nucleotides read TGTGCTATCGGGATACTCAATGAGCAGTTCTTC. Amino acids: CAIGILNEQFF. Full variable domain (remainder filled in from reference TRBV7-7 and TRBJ2-1): GAGVSQSPRYKVTKRGQDVTLRCDPISSHATLYWYQQALGQGPEFLTYFNYEAQPDKSGLPSDRFSAERPEGSISTLTIQRTEQRDSAMYRCAIGILNEQFFGPGTRLTVL.

As DNA, the CDR3 is TGTGCCAGTAGTACCTGGACCCTGGCGAACACTGAAGCTTTCTTT. As protein: CASSTWTLANTEAFF. J is TRBJ1-1 and V is TRBV19; D gene unclear. V lost 4 bases and J 1 base, leaving 13 bases between the germline ends. The CDR3 length is 15 residues. Germline CDR1 reads LNHDA; CDR2 reads SQIVND (reference sequence). The full variable domain, in which reference TRBV19 and TRBJ1-1 provide the parts outside the CDR3, is DGGITQSPKYLFRKEGQNVTLSCEQNLNHDAMYWYRQDPGQGLRLIYYSQIVNDFQKGDIAEGYSVSREKKESFPLTVTSAQKNPTAFYLCASSTWTLANTEAFFGQGTRLTVV.

V and J are TRBV7-9 and TRBJ2-1, with unresolved D. The V end lost 5 bases, the J end lost 5 bases, and 10 bases lay between the germline ends. CDR3 length: 13 amino acids. Germline loops: CDR1 SEHNR, CDR2 FQNEAQ (reference sequence). The CDR3 region has the DNA TGTGCCAGCAGCCTCCGACCTAACAATGAGCAGTTCTTC. It yields the protein CASSLRPNNEQFF.

The chain employs TRBV6-5 and TRBJ1-2, with D possibly TRBD1 on 5 matching bases. V was clipped by 8 bases and J by 2 bases, with 18 bases between them. This CDR3 has 15 residues. CDR1 is MNHEY and CDR2 is SVGAGI in the germline V gene. Here the CDR3 DNA reads TGTGCCAGCCGTTGGGTAGGGGAGGGGAACTATGGCTACACCTTC. It encodes CASRWVGEGNYGYTF.

The V gene is TRBV11-3, the J gene TRBJ2-1; D is undetermined. The germline V and J ends were trimmed by 0 bases and 4 bases, with 7 bases remaining between them. The CDR3 is 14 amino acids. CDR1 is SGHNT and CDR2 is YENEEA in the germline V gene. CDR3 residues: CASSLEGGYNEQFF. CDR3 nucleotide sequence: TGTGCCAGCAGCTTAGAGGGCGGATACAATGAGCAGTTCTTC. The full variable domain, rest sourced from reference TRBV11-3 and TRBJ2-1, is EAGVVQSPRYKIIEKKQPVAFWCNPISGHNTLYWYLQNLGQGPELLIRYENEEAVDDSQLPKDRFSAERLKGVDSTLKIQPAELGDSAVYLCASSLEGGYNEQFFGPGTRLTVL.

The table lists this clone with a count of one. The chain has TRBV5-4 and TRBJ2-6; TRBD1 might be the D (5 bases). This CDR3 is 18 amino acids long. The V and J ends lost 0 bases and 1 base respectively, with 14 bases between them. Germline V gene lookup returns CDR1 SGHNT and CDR2 YYREEE (reference sequence). The CDR3 reads CASSLEPGPPSGANVLTF. CDR3 bases: TGTGCCAGCAGCTTGGAACCAGGGCCACCTTCTGGGGCCAACGTCCTGACTTTC.

Only one count was recorded for this clone. The chain uses TRBV7-2 and TRBJ2-7; 7 positions agree with TRBD1. The length of the CDR3 is 12 residues. Germline assignment: CDR1 SGHTA and CDR2 FQGNSA. V lost 4 bases and J lost 6; bases outside the gene matches: 3. The CDR3 DNA reads as TGTGCCAGCAGCTCGACAGGGCGCGAGCAGTACTTC. The encoded protein is CASSSTGREQYF.

The DNA of the CDR3 is TGTGCCACCAGCATCAGGGAGCACAGGGTAGCCACCTACGAGCAGTACTTC. Its protein product is CATSIREHRVATYEQYF. The J gene is TRBJ2-7, the V gene TRBV15, with a weak D call TRBD1 (6 bases). The CDR3 extends over 17 amino acids. Germline lookup yields CDR1 LNHNV and CDR2 YYDKDF (reference sequence). The V and J ends lost 4 bases and 2 bases respectively, with 21 bases between them.

The V gene is TRBV5-5, the J gene TRBJ1-2; D is undetermined. The CDR3 has 13 amino acids. Trimming took off 4 bases at V and 1 base at J, with 8 bases between the two ends. Germline-derived CDR1 and CDR2 are SGHKS and YYEKEE (reference sequence). CDR3 sequence (DNA): TGTGCCAGCAGCGGCGACGTTAACTATGGCTACACCTTC. Amino acids: CASSGDVNYGYTF. The full variable domain, with the rest looked up from reference TRBV5-5 and TRBJ1-2, is DAGVTQSPTHLIKTRGQQVTLRCSPISGHKSVSWYQQVLGQGPQFIFQYYEKEERGRGNFPDRFSARQFPNYSSELNVNALLLGDSALYLCASSGDVNYGYTFGSGTRLTVV.

The J gene is TRBJ2-5, the V gene TRBV7-9; D is undetermined. This CDR3 has 17 amino acids. The germline gives CDR1 SEHNR, CDR2 FQNEAQ (reference sequence). Trimming removed 1 base at V and 2 bases at J, with 17 bases between. The CDR3 sequence is CASSLGPPGPEQETQYF. CDR3 coding DNA: TGTGCCAGCAGCTTAGGCCCTCCCGGACCAGAACAAGAGACCCAGTACTTC.

The chain employs TRBV7-2 and TRBJ2-5, with 9 bases identical to TRBD2. Germline CDR1 reads SGHTA; CDR2 reads FQGNSA. J was trimmed by 3 bases and V by 5 bases; bases with no gene match: 10. This CDR3 region has 16 residues. CDR3 bases: TGTGCCAGCAGCCTCTCAGGGCGGGGGGGCAAAGAGACCCAGTACTTC. It is translated as CASSLSGRGGKETQYF.

As concerns this clone: Possible read error: a much larger clone is one base away. This chain joins TRBV11-2 and TRBJ2-3, with 9 nucleotides matching TRBD2. The CDR3 extends over 16 amino acids. The V gene's germline CDR1 is SGHAT and CDR2 FQNNGV. Unmatched junction bases numbered 5, after V lost 4 bases and J lost 0 bases. In DNA form, the CDR3 reads TGTGCCAGCAGCTCAAGACTAGCGGCTAGCACAGATACGCAGTATTTT. It codes for CASSSRLAASTDTQYF.

This rearrangement joins TRBV7-8 to TRBJ2-3; D perhaps matches TRBD1 (5 bases). The V end lost 2 bases, the J end lost 5 bases, and 8 bases lay between the germline ends. The CDR3 runs 13 residues. Germline values: CDR1 SGHVS, CDR2 FQNEAQ. CDR3: CASSLQGRDTQYF. The CDR3 bases are TGTGCCAGCAGCTTACAGGGAAGAGATACGCAGTATTTT.

This chain links TRBV5-5 with TRBJ2-7; TRBD2 aligns across 8 bases. V was clipped by 0 bases and J by 3 bases; unmatched bases: 5. The length of the CDR3 is 15 residues. Germline CDR1 reads SGHKS; CDR2 reads YYEKEE (reference sequence). CDR3 DNA sequence: TGTGCCAGCAGCTTGGTTTCTGCGGGAGGCTACGAGCAGTACTTC. As protein: CASSLVSAGGYEQYF.

The chain has TRBV5-4 and TRBJ2-2; 7 nucleotides align to TRBD1. Trimming cost V 4 bases and J 1 base; bases outside gene matches: 10. CDR3 length: 17 residues. Germline lookup yields CDR1 SGHNT and CDR2 YYREEE (reference sequence). CDR3 in DNA: TGTGCCAGCAGCCCTAGATTGGGACAGCTGAACACCGGGGAGCTGTTTTTT. Translated, it gives CASSPRLGQLNTGELFF.

The chain has TRBV10-3 and TRBJ1-2, with D possibly being TRBD1 (6 bases). Trimming cost V 10 bases and J 2 bases, with 11 bases left between them. Germline V gene lookup returns CDR1 ENHRY and CDR2 SYGVKD. The CDR3 is 12 amino acids. In DNA form, the CDR3 reads TGTGCCAGTAAACAGGGAAACTATGGCTACACCTTC. Its protein product is CASKQGNYGYTF.

The chain joins TRBV28 to TRBJ1-4; 7 nucleotides match TRBD1. Germline CDR1 is MDHEN and CDR2 is SYDVKM. Trimming removed 7 bases from V and 4 bases from J; junction bases left unmatched: 9. The CDR3 has 15 residues. CDR3 amino acids: CASKGARVGNEKLFF. In DNA, the CDR3 is TGTGCCAGCAAGGGGGCGCGGGTTGGTAATGAAAAACTGTTTTTT.

J is TRBJ2-3 and V is TRBV29-1; 11 bases are a match to TRBD1. The CDR3 spans 14 residues. V lost 6 bases, J lost 7 bases, and 9 bases stayed unmatched. The V gene's germline CDR1 is SQVTM and CDR2 ANQGSEA. CDR3 bases: TGCAGCGTAGGACAGGGGGCCCCCGTGTATACGCAGTATTTT. Protein: CSVGQGAPVYTQYF.

The V call is TRBV11-2, the J call TRBJ2-7, with D perhaps TRBD2 (6 bases). Germline CDR1 SGHAT, CDR2 FQNNGV. V lost 5 bases and J lost 0, with 26 bases in between. This CDR3 region has 19 residues. CDR3 coding DNA: TGTGCCAGCAGCCCGATCAACCGACAAAATAGCGGAAACTCCTACGAGCAGTACTTC. Amino acids: CASSPINRQNSGNSYEQYF.

In nucleotides, the CDR3 is TGCGCCAGCACCTCGAGACAGGGTAACGACGAGCAGTACTTC. Its translation: CASTSRQGNDEQYF. The chain employs TRBV23-1 and TRBJ2-7; TRBD1 matches 7 bases. TRBV23-1 is an ORF, and what it does is uncertain. This CDR3 has 14 residues. After removal of 7 bases from V and 5 bases from J, the junction contained 11 bases not matched to a gene.